Following are 24 T cell receptor beta chains from one sample sequenced in a study of shared clonotypes between healthy human individuals. The table came from immunoSEQ multiplex PCR; TCRdb's copy has only in-frame clones and leaves some out. The data show 2,500,000 or so clones, approximately 90% seen once. The material sequenced was naive CD4+ T cells sorted from blood. Subset defined: CD45RA+ positively selected. These receptors were collected from a man between 18 and 29 years old in good health.

The genes are TRBV11-2 and TRBJ2-7; perhaps D is TRBD1 or TRBD2 (5 bases each). The V end was cut by 4 bases, the J end by 1 base, with 11 bases between. Looked up from germline, CDR1 is SGHAT and CDR2 is FQNNGV. The CDR3 contains 14 residues. The CDR3 spells CASSSLGDSYEQYF. CDR3 sequence (DNA): TGTGCCAGCAGCTCTCTGGGGGATTCCTACGAGCAGTACTTC.

The genes are TRBV27 and TRBJ2-2; 7 nucleotides agree with TRBD1. CDR3 length equals 18 residues. Germline-derived CDR1 and CDR2 are MNHEY and SMNVEV (reference sequence). Trimming cost V 5 bases and J 1 base; bases outside gene matches: 13. The CDR3 bases are TGTGCCAGCAGTCGACGCCATCAGGGGGTGGGGAACACCGGGGAGCTGTTTTTT. This sequence encodes CASSRRHQGVGNTGELFF.

The rearrangement joins TRBV7-9 to TRBJ2-3; D is possibly TRBD2 (6 bases). The CDR3 contains 14 residues. CDR1 and CDR2 (germline): SEHNR, FQNEAQ (reference sequence). V was pared by 3 bases and J by 4 bases, with 11 bases between. CDR3 region: CASSFLASPDTQYF. The CDR3 bases are TGTGCCAGCAGCTTTCTAGCGTCCCCAGATACGCAGTATTTT.

The chain recombines TRBV25-1 with TRBJ1-5; 8 bases line up with TRBD1. The J segment lost 7 bases and the V segment lost 2 bases, leaving 4 bases of the junction unmatched. Germline V gives CDR1 MGHDK, CDR2 SYGVNS. This CDR3 has 14 residues. The CDR3 sequence is CASSETGGWQPQHF. DNA of the CDR3: TGTGCCAGCAGTGAAACAGGGGGTTGGCAGCCCCAGCATTTT.

This clone showed up just a few times. The chain has TRBV4-2 and TRBJ1-6; no clear D gene. Germline assignment: CDR1 LGHNA and CDR2 YNFKEQ. This CDR3 comprises 13 residues. Trimming left V 4 bases short and J 8 bases short, with 9 bases between. CDR3 protein: CASSPDGDSPLHF. CDR3 DNA: TGTGCCAGCAGCCCGGACGGGGATTCACCCCTCCACTTT.

The CDR3 DNA reads as TGTGCCAGCAGTACCCGGGGAGGGGTAGAAGCTTTCTTT. This gives the protein CASSTRGGVEAFF. The rearrangement uses TRBV6-6 and TRBJ1-1; the D gene is possibly TRBD1 (5 bases). Trimming shortened V by 5 bases and J by 8 bases, and 15 bases separated the two germline ends. The CDR3 covers 13 residues. The germline CDR1 and CDR2 sequences are MNHNY and SVGAGI (reference sequence).

The rearrangement links TRBV14 to TRBJ2-2; no firm D call. Between the trimmed V and J ends, which lost 0 bases and 3 bases, there was a span of 8 bases. The CDR3 extends over 15 amino acids. Germline values: CDR1 SGHDN, CDR2 FVKESK. CDR3 amino acids: CASSQDEQYTGELFF. CDR3 nucleotides: TGTGCCAGCAGCCAAGATGAACAGTACACCGGGGAGCTGTTTTTT.

This clone showed up just once. The genes are TRBV5-1 and TRBJ1-1; weak D call: TRBD1 (5 bases). CDR3 length: 15 amino acids. Germline V gene sequence: CDR1 SGHRS, CDR2 YFSETQ. V dropped 4 bases and J dropped 5 bases, with 18 bases sitting between them. The CDR3: CASSPRPAGSTEAFF. DNA for the CDR3: TGCGCCAGCAGCCCCCGTCCGGCAGGGTCAACTGAAGCTTTCTTT.

This chain connects TRBV5-6 to TRBJ2-7; D might be TRBD1 or TRBD2, each matching 6 bases. The CDR3 has 13 amino acids. Germline loops: CDR1 SGHDT, CDR2 YYEEEE. Trimming removed 4 bases at V and 5 bases at J, with 13 bases between. The CDR3 region is CASSGGRVDEQYF. The CDR3 coding sequence is TGTGCCAGCAGCGGGGGGCGGGTGGACGAGCAGTACTTC.

V usage is TRBV5-1 and J usage is TRBJ2-2, with D perhaps TRBD1 (5 bases). This CDR3 region has 14 residues. CDR1 SGHRS and CDR2 YFSETQ come from the germline V gene. V was trimmed by 8 bases and J by 4 bases, leaving 15 bases between them. The CDR3 DNA sequence: TGCGCCAGTACGGATAGGGGCATCACCGGGGAGCTGTTTTTT. Translating gives CASTDRGITGELFF.

The rearrangement uses TRBV30 and TRBJ2-4; 7 nucleotides match TRBD2. V was clipped by 3 bases and J by 6 bases; unmatched bases: 17. Germline CDR1 and CDR2: GTSNPN and SVGIG (reference sequence). The CDR3 runs to 17 residues. Here the CDR3 DNA reads TGTGCCTGGAGCCACGCCGGTGGGGCGGGAGCCGGAAACATTCAGTACTTC. Translated, it gives CAWSHAGGAGAGNIQYF.

The chain employs TRBV11-2 and TRBJ2-3, with 13 nucleotides matching TRBD2. Germline CDR1 is SGHAT and CDR2 is FQNNGV. The CDR3 spans 17 residues. V dropped 5 bases and J dropped 5; count of bases not matched to a gene: 10. The CDR3 DNA reads TGTGCCAGCAGCCCAGGGTGGACTAGCGGGGGAGGAGATACGCAGTATTTT. Its protein is CASSPGWTSGGGDTQYF.

This clone has a single count. The chain uses TRBV29-1 and TRBJ1-1; D gene unclear. The CDR3 is 15 residues long. CDR1 and CDR2 (germline): SQVTM, ANQGSEA. Trimming removed 5 bases at V and 3 bases at J, with 19 bases between. The CDR3 DNA sequence: TGCAGCGTTTGTGGACCGTTTTGGGCGGACACTGAAGCTTTCTTT. Protein: CSVCGPFWADTEAFF.

The J gene is TRBJ2-1, the V gene TRBV7-6, with 7 bases fitting TRBD1. Looked up from germline, CDR1 is SGHVS and CDR2 is FNYEAQ. The CDR3 extends over 17 amino acids. With 5 bases clipped from V and 7 bases from J, the junction kept 17 bases outside the gene matches. CDR3 sequence (DNA): TGTGCCAGCAGCGCCATCCCGGACAGGCAAAAGGGAAATGAGCAGTTCTTC. Translating it yields CASSAIPDRQKGNEQFF.

The CDR3 bases are TGTGCCAGCAGTTACCCCCCCCGGGGGACCTACGAGCAGTACTTC. Translation gives CASSYPPRGTYEQYF. The V gene is TRBV6-6, the J gene TRBJ2-7, with a possible D match to TRBD2 (6 bases). Germline-derived CDR1 and CDR2 are MNHNY and SVGAGI (reference sequence). With 2 bases removed from V and 2 bases from J, the gap between germline ends came to 13 bases. This CDR3 spans 15 amino acids.

The V and J genes are TRBV28 and TRBJ1-2, with D uncertain. This CDR3 is built from 14 residues. Germline V gene lookup returns CDR1 MDHEN and CDR2 SYDVKM. V lost 6 bases and J 1 base, leaving 12 bases between the germline ends. Written as DNA, the CDR3 is TGTGCCAGCAGCATACCGGGCCTTAACTATGGCTACACCTTC. This encodes CASSIPGLNYGYTF.

The genes are TRBV2 and TRBJ1-5, with a weak D call TRBD1 (5 bases). The length of the CDR3 is 15 residues. V was cut by 5 bases and J by 5 bases, with 16 bases left in between. Per the germline V gene, CDR1 is SNHLY and CDR2 is FYNNEI. CDR3 bases: TGTGCCAGCAGTAACGACATTAGAGGGGATCAGCCCCAGCATTTT. Encoded protein: CASSNDIRGDQPQHF. Together with reference TRBV2 and TRBJ1-5, the CDR3 gives the full variable domain: EPEVTQTPSHQVTQMGQEVILRCVPISNHLYFYWYRQILGQKVEFLVSFYNNEISEKSEIFDDQFSVERPDGSNFTLKIRSTKLEDSAMYFCASSNDIRGDQPQHFGDGTRLSIL.

This clone has just one count. The chain employs TRBV7-2 and TRBJ2-3; D gene ambiguous. Trimming removed 5 bases at V and 5 bases at J, with 11 bases between. Per the germline V gene, CDR1 is SGHTA and CDR2 is FQGNSA. This CDR3 region has 13 residues. The DNA for the CDR3 is TGTGCCAGCAGCCCCCCTGCAGGAGATACGCAGTATTTT. Translated, it gives CASSPPAGDTQYF.

The chain recombines TRBV6-5 with TRBJ1-1; D may be TRBD1 (5 bases). Trimming cost V 2 bases and J 5 bases, with 6 bases left between them. Germline V lookup: CDR1 MNHEY, CDR2 SVGAGI. The CDR3 runs 12 residues. CDR3 DNA: TGTGCCAGCAGTTACGACAGAACTGAAGCTTTCTTT. It is translated as CASSYDRTEAFF.

The chain combines TRBV14 with TRBJ2-2; 11 bases agree with TRBD2. Germline V CDR1 and CDR2: SGHDN, FVKESK. The CDR3 contains 18 residues. V shed 1 base and J 4 bases; nucleotides not matched to a gene: 8. The CDR3 loop reads CASSQVLLAGGFTGELFF. CDR3 in DNA: TGTGCCAGCAGCCAAGTTCTCCTAGCGGGGGGATTCACCGGGGAGCTGTTTTTT.

This clone was counted a few times. CDR3 DNA sequence: TGCAGTGCTAACCGTGACAATGAGCAGTTCTTC. Its protein is CSANRDNEQFF. The J gene is TRBJ2-1, the V gene TRBV20-1, with unresolved D. This CDR3 region has 11 residues. Germline V gives CDR1 DFQATT, CDR2 SNEGSKA (reference sequence). The V and J ends lost 4 bases and 5 bases respectively, with 6 bases between them.

The chain recombines TRBV7-2 with TRBJ2-2, with 9 bases identical to TRBD1. V was clipped by 5 bases and J by 6 bases; unmatched bases: 7. The CDR3 is made up of 15 amino acids. Per the germline V gene, CDR1 is SGHTA and CDR2 is FQGNSA. The CDR3 DNA is TGTGCCAGCAGCGGCCGGGACAGGGCGGCCGGGGAGCTGTTTTTT. It specifies CASSGRDRAAGELFF.

The chain employs TRBV6-6 and TRBJ2-4, with 12 bases that match TRBD2. This CDR3 is 12 amino acids long. Germline V CDR1 and CDR2: MNHNY, SVGAGI (reference sequence). J was trimmed by 13 bases and V by 5 bases; bases with no gene match: 3. CDR3 sequence reads: CASSTGTSGQYF. The DNA for the CDR3 is TGTGCCAGCAGTACCGGGACTAGCGGGCAGTACTTC.

The chain uses TRBV5-8 and TRBJ1-5; D not resolved. The CDR3 has 15 amino acids. The germline V gene encodes CDR1 SGHTS and CDR2 YDEGEE. V was cut by 0 bases and J by 0 bases, with 7 bases left in between. CDR3 residues: CASSLGGFSNQPQHF. The CDR3 nucleotides read TGTGCCAGCAGCTTGGGAGGGTTTAGCAATCAGCCCCAGCATTTT.